These 10 T cell receptor beta chains share one sample of origin, sequenced in a study of Graves' ophthalmopathy and Graves' hyperthyroidism. Amplified material comprised TCR beta CDR3 regions derived from RNA transcripts. The library came from an HTBI-primed first-round RT-PCR and a second-round multiplex PCR. TCRdb called the multiplex PCR reads again in MiXCR, with one record for every CDR3 protein. The sample shows a few hundred thousand distinct CDR3 sequences, roughly 15% of them seen only once. Sequences were obtained from peripheral blood. The receptors here all came from an adult man with Graves' ophthalmopathy.

Many counts were recorded for this clonotype. The genes are TRBV29-1 and TRBJ1-5; 10 positions agree with TRBD1. Germline V gives CDR1 SQVTM, CDR2 ANQGSEA. Trimming took 4 bases from V and 7 from J; bases not matched to a gene: 16. This CDR3 is built from 17 residues. The CDR3 nucleotides read TGCAGCGTTGTGTTGAGCTCACGGGGGACAGGGGTACAGCCCCAGCATTTT. Translation: CSVVLSSRGTGVQPQHF.

Many counts were recorded for this clonotype. The rearrangement uses TRBV28 and TRBJ1-6; tentatively, D is TRBD1 (5 bases). This CDR3 comprises 13 residues. The germline V gene encodes CDR1 MDHEN and CDR2 SYDVKM. The ends were cut back, 6 bases at V and 7 bases at J, with 10 bases in the middle. The CDR3 loop is CASRQAGNSPLHF. The CDR3, as DNA: TGTGCCAGCAGGCAAGCAGGGAATTCACCCCTCCACTTT.

This clonotype was observed many times. As DNA, the CDR3 is TGTGCCAGCAGCCAAGTATACAAGCAGAACACTGAAGCTTTCTTT. Amino acid sequence: CASSQVYKQNTEAFF. The rearrangement joins TRBV3-1 to TRBJ1-1, with D hard to call. V lost 1 base, J lost 1 base, and 10 bases lay in between. CDR1 is LGHDT, CDR2 YNNKEL, per germline (reference sequence). CDR3 size: 15 residues.

The table lists this clonotype with many counts. The gene calls are TRBV6-2 or TRBV6-3 and TRBJ2-7; a weak D match, TRBD1 (6 bases). The CDR3 contains 14 residues. Germline CDR1 is MNHEY and CDR2 is SVGEGT. The V end lost 11 bases, the J end lost 3 bases, and 20 bases lay between the germline ends. The CDR3 DNA follows: TGTGCCTTCTCTTGGGGGCGGACTCTCTACGAGCAGTACTTC. Translating it yields CAFSWGRTLYEQYF.

This clonotype occurred many times. V usage is TRBV7-9 and J usage is TRBJ1-2; no clear D. Germline CDR1 is SEHNR and CDR2 is FQNEAQ (reference sequence). Trimming shortened V by 1 base and J by 6 bases, and 15 bases separated the two germline ends. The CDR3 is 15 amino acids. The CDR3 sequence is CASSLVARPSDGYTF. CDR3 in DNA: TGTGCCAGCAGCTTAGTGGCCAGGCCGTCTGATGGCTACACCTTC. Variable domain in full (rest from reference TRBV7-9 and TRBJ1-2): DTGVSQNPRHKITKRGQNVTFRCDPISEHNRLYWYRQTLGQGPEFLTYFQNEAQLEKSRLLSDRFSAERPKGSFSTLEIQRTEQGDSAMYLCASSLVARPSDGYTFGSGTRLTVV.

Turning to this clonotype: This may come from a read error, since a much larger clone is one base off. The rearrangement links TRBV27 to TRBJ2-7; tentatively, D is TRBD2 (5 bases). V shed 10 bases and J shed 0 bases, with 16 bases lying between them. CDR1 is MNHEY, CDR2 SMNVEV, per germline (reference sequence). The CDR3 contains 14 residues. CDR3 sequence reads: CANRNDYHSYEQYV. Here the CDR3 DNA reads TGTGCCAACAGAAACGACTATCACTCCTACGAGCAGTACGTC.

This clonotype was seen ten or more times. This chain uses TRBV6-2 or TRBV6-3 with TRBJ2-2; 7 bases are shared with TRBD2. CDR3 length equals 16 residues. The germline V gene encodes CDR1 MNHEY and CDR2 SVGEGT. Germline trimming cut 4 bases from V and 0 bases from J; bases unmatched to any gene: 5. CDR3 sequence (DNA): TGTGCCAGCAGTTCCCACCTAGCGGCGAACACCGGGGAGCTGTTTTTT. Its protein is CASSSHLAANTGELFF.

This clonotype came up many times. The V call is TRBV6-5, the J call TRBJ2-2; D perhaps matches TRBD1 (5 bases). The CDR3 loop spans 14 amino acids. The V gene's germline CDR1 is MNHEY and CDR2 SVGAGI. Deletions cut 2 bases from V and 5 bases from J, with 9 bases between. Here the CDR3 DNA reads TGTGCCAGCAGTTACCCGACAGAGACCGGGGAGCTGTTTTTT. Translated: CASSYPTETGELFF.

The chain has TRBV12-3 or TRBV12-4 and TRBJ2-5, with 9 bases fitting TRBD2. This CDR3 comprises 15 residues. J was trimmed by 5 bases and V by 4 bases; bases with no gene match: 8. In nucleotides, the CDR3 is TGTGCCAGCAGTTATAGCGGGAGTGAGCGGGAGACCCAGTACTTC. Its translation is CASSYSGSERETQYF.

This clonotype has ten or more counts. V usage is TRBV28 and J usage is TRBJ2-7; a possible D gene is TRBD2 (5 bases). V shed 3 bases and J shed 6 bases, with 12 bases lying between them. The CDR3 is 13 residues long. In germline, CDR1 is MDHEN, CDR2 SYDVKM. This chain's CDR3 is CASSFGVALEQYF. CDR3 sequence (DNA): TGTGCCAGCAGTTTCGGGGTAGCCCTCGAGCAGTACTTC.